This T cell receptor beta chain was recorded in a study of molecular identifiers for immune sequencing clone quantification. As for the study in general: Replicate runs used RNA from roughly 20,000 or 100,000 naive CD8 cells, which was split five ways into aliquots, and four of those aliquots were then sequenced.

TCRdb ran MiXCR on the PCR reads and lists one entry per CDR3 protein. The sample has approximately 630,000 distinct CDR3 sequences, about 25% seen once. This clonotype was observed a single time. Germline is not matched at one junction end, which may reflect a read error. The sample comprised naive CD8+ T cells from blood, with Jurkat cell RNA spiked in. The subset here: FACS-sorted CD8+CD4-CCR7+CD45RA+ naive T cells. The sequence derives from a human donor in good health. Some libraries in this study had Jurkat cell RNA spiked in.

Written as DNA, the CDR3 is TGTGTCAGCAGCTCTTACATGAACACTGAAGCTTTCTTT. As protein: CVSSSYMNTEAFF. This chain joins TRBV12-3 or TRBV12-4 and TRBJ1-1; D not certain. The CDR3 contains 13 residues.